This T cell receptor beta chain was captured by sequencing in a study of naive and memory T cell subsets. Four subsets defined by CD45RA and CD27 were sorted after CD3, CD4, CD8 and live/dead staining. General study findings and limits: Naive and memory subsets had different power law exponents for TCR abundance. Naive repertoires, especially CD8, held a few larger clonotypes, possibly memory cells re-expressing CD45RA.

The CDR3 totals 13 residues. Germline assignment: CDR1 SGHTA and CDR2 FQGNSA. Between the trimmed V and J ends, which lost 0 bases and 4 bases, there was a span of 6 bases. Worth noting for this clonotype: The antigen is undetermined.

Both TRBC1 and TRBC2 were covered by a beta constant-region primer of two equimolar oligonucleotides. Nested alpha and beta constant-region primers with the SP2 primer drove four PCR rounds on ligated cDNA. TCRdb reprocessed the UMI-ligation and nested PCR reads via MiXCR and lists one record per CDR3 protein. The profile shows about 150,000 distinct CDR3 sequences, approximately 22% of them singletons. The material sequenced was naive CD4+ T cells from blood. The rearrangement links TRBV7-2 to TRBJ2-5, with D unresolved. The clonotype was recovered from a human donor in good health. CDR3 residues: CASSLAIVETQYF. CDR3 nucleotides: TGTGCCAGCAGCTTAGCAATAGTAGAGACCCAGTACTTC.